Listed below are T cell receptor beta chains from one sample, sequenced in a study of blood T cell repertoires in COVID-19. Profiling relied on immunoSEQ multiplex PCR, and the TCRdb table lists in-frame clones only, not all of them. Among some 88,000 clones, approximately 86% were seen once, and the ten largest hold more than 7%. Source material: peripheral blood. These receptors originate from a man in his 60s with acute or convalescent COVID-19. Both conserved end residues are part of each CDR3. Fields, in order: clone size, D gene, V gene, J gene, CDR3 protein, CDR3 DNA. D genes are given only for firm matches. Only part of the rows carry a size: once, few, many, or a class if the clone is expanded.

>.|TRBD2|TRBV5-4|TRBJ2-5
CASRAGLAGVVETQYF
TGTGCCAGCAGGGCGGGGCTAGCGGGAGTGGTGGAGACCCAGTACTTC
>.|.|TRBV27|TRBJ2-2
CASQVGVAGELFF
TGTGCCAGTCAAGTAGGGGTCGCCGGGGAGCTGTTTTTT
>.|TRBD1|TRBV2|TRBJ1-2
CASIEPGQPLASGGYTF
TGTGCCAGCATCGAACCGGGACAGCCTCTGGCGAGCGGGGGCTACACCTTC
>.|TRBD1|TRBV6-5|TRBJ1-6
CASSPPTGNNSPLHF
TGTGCCAGCAGTCCGCCGACAGGGAACAATTCACCCCTCCACTTT
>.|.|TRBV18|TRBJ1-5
CASSPGWSQPQHF
TGTGCCAGCTCACCAGGATGGAGTCAGCCCCAGCATTTT
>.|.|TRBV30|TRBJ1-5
CAWGATGNQPQHF
TGTGCCTGGGGGGCGACTGGGAATCAGCCCCAGCATTTT
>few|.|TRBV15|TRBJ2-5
CATSRDPNPPRQSQETQYF
TGTGCCACCAGCAGAGATCCAAACCCCCCCCGACAGAGCCAAGAGACCCAGTACTTC
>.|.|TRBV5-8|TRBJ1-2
CASSLAGFYGYTF
TGTGCCAGCAGCTTGGCCGGGTTCTATGGCTACACCTTC
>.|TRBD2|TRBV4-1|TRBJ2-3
CASSQPSGRSDTQYF
TGCGCCAGCAGCCAACCTAGCGGGAGGTCAGATACGCAGTATTTT
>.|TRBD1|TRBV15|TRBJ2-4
CATSRGQLKNIQYF
TGTGCCACCAGCCGGGGACAGCTCAAAAACATTCAGTACTTC
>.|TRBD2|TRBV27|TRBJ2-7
CASHGTSGAYEQYF
TGTGCCAGCCATGGGACTAGCGGTGCCTACGAGCAGTACTTC
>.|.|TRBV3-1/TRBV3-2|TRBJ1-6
CASSFGLLSYNSPLHF
TGTGCCAGCTCGTTCGGGTTGCTCTCCTATAATTCACCCCTCCACTTT
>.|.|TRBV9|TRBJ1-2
CASSEPSGGQDYGYTF
TGTGCCAGCAGCGAGCCTTCGGGGGGGCAGGACTATGGCTACACCTTC
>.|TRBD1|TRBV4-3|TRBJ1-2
CASSQTNRGIYGYTF
TGCGCCAGCAGCCAAACAAACAGGGGAATCTATGGCTACACCTTC
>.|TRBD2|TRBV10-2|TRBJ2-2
CASTASGDTGELFF
TGCGCCAGCACTGCTAGCGGGGACACCGGGGAGCTGTTTTTT
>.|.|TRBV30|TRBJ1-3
CAWGGTGAGNTIYF
TGTGCCTGGGGGGGGACTGGGGCGGGAAACACCATATATTTT
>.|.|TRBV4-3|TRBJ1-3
CASSQGGMGNTIYF
TGCGCCAGCAGCCAAGGAGGGATGGGAAACACCATATATTTT
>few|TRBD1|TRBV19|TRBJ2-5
CASSIYRQGQETQYF
TGTGCCAGTAGTATATACCGACAGGGCCAAGAGACCCAGTACTTC
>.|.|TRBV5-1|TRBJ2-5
CASSWPGGTARQETQYF
TGCGCCAGCAGCTGGCCGGGGGGCACCGCTCGACAAGAGACCCAGTACTTC
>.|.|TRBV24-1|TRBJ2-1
CATIKTASSYNEQFF
TGTGCCACCATAAAGACAGCCAGCTCCTACAATGAGCAGTTCTTC
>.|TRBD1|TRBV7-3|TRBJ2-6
CASSRQGTGANVLTF
TGTGCCAGCAGCCGACAGGGTACTGGGGCCAACGTCCTGACTTTC
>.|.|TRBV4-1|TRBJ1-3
CASSQGVGAGSGNTIYF
TGCGCCAGCAGCCAAGGCGTGGGCGCCGGCTCTGGAAACACCATATATTTT